The clone carrying this TCR beta chain was recorded a few times. Profiled with immunoSEQ multiplex PCR; TCRdb holds only in-frame clones, not every one. The table includes just under 350,000 clones, around 88% detected once. The data belong to a study of blood T cell repertoires in COVID-19. This clonotype originated in a man aged 25 to 45 with active or convalescent COVID-19. Material: peripheral blood.

The CDR3 nucleotides read TGTGCCAGCAGGAGGGGGGGAGGGGCTGAAGCTTTCTTT. This codes for CASRRGGGAEAFF. The chain couples TRBV12-3 or TRBV12-4 to TRBJ1-1; tentatively, D is TRBD1 (6 bases). CDR3 length: 13 residues. Trimming removed 6 bases at V and 6 bases at J, with 14 bases between.